This is a list of T cell receptor beta chains from one sample in a study of cytomegalovirus exposure and HLA in healthy donors. The repertoire was sequenced with immunoSEQ multiplex PCR; TCRdb's copy has only in-frame clones and lacks some. The sample carries roughly 100,000 clones, approximately 69% recorded once. Material for sequencing was PBMCs. The receptors come from a man aged 25 to 40 in good health and CMV-seronegative. Each CDR3 is given with its conserved first and last residue. A D gene is named only where the DNA matches it firmly. Only part of the rows carry a size: once, few, many, or a class if the clone is expanded.

length,J,V,size,D,DNA,CDR3
14,TRBJ1-1,TRBV2,-,TRBD1,TGTGCCAGCAGAAGCCTGACAGGGGGCACTGAAGCTTTCTTT,CASRSLTGGTEAFF
17,TRBJ1-1,TRBV7-9,once,TRBD1,TGTGCCAGCAGCTTAGGGACAGGGTCATGGAGGAACACTGAAGCTTTCTTT,CASSLGTGSWRNTEAFF
17,TRBJ2-4,TRBV28,-,TRBD2,TGTGCCAGCAGTTTGCCGGGACTAGCGGGGGCGTCGGACATTCAGTACTTC,CASSLPGLAGASDIQYF
14,TRBJ1-6,TRBV15,few,TRBD1,TGTGCCACCAGCGCGACAGGGGCGGATTCACCCCTCCACTTT,CATSATGADSPLHF
16,TRBJ1-5,TRBV2,-,-,TGTGCCAGCAGGCCCCCCCGGGAGGAGTTCAATCAGCCCCAGCATTTT,CASRPPREEFNQPQHF
13,TRBJ1-1,TRBV6-5,once,-,TGTGCCAGCAGTCTAGGATGGAACACTGAAGCTTTCTTT,CASSLGWNTEAFF
12,TRBJ1-2,TRBV18,-,TRBD1,TGTGCCAGCTCACTACAGGGGAATGGCTACACCTTC,CASSLQGNGYTF
17,TRBJ2-7,TRBV5-6,once,TRBD2,TGTGCCAGCAGCGCGGAGGCTAGCGGGAGGAAGGGCTACGAGCAGTACTTC,CASSAEASGRKGYEQYF
12,TRBJ1-1,TRBV29-1,-,-,TGCAGCGTTGAACAGGGTTGGACTGAAGCTTTCTTT,CSVEQGWTEAFF
12,TRBJ2-7,TRBV28,-,TRBD1,TGTGCCAGCAGTGGGGACAGGGGGCGCGGGAACTTC,CASSGDRGRGNF
15,TRBJ1-2,TRBV30,-,-,TGTGCCTGGAGTGTAACCTCGATAGCTAACTATGGCTACACCTTC,CAWSVTSIANYGYTF
12,TRBJ2-3,TRBV28,-,TRBD2,TGTGCCAGCAACACGGGGGGGAGGACGCAGTATTTT,CASNTGGRTQYF
16,TRBJ2-5,TRBV19,-,TRBD1,TGTGCCAGTAGTGTGACAGGGCTCCAAACCCGGGAGACCCAGTACTTC,CASSVTGLQTRETQYF
13,TRBJ1-5,TRBV5-1,-,-,TGCGCCAGCAGCCTGGGACGGGATCAGCCCCAGCATTTT,CASSLGRDQPQHF
15,TRBJ1-4,TRBV19,-,TRBD1,TGTGCCAGTAGTAAACGGACAGGGAATAATGAAAAACTGTTTTTT,CASSKRTGNNEKLFF
14,TRBJ2-7,TRBV7-2,-,TRBD2,TGTGCCAGCAGCTCCCCTAGCGGGAGTTACGAGCAGTACTTC,CASSSPSGSYEQYF
16,TRBJ2-5,TRBV7-9,-,TRBD1,TGTGCCAGCAGCCATGCTCGACAGGGGGCTCAAGAGACCCAGTACTTC,CASSHARQGAQETQYF
14,TRBJ1-2,TRBV30,few,-,TGTGCCTTCACGCCGCTTCCAGGGCCTTGGGGCTACACCTTC,CAFTPLPGPWGYTF
16,TRBJ2-6,TRBV4-3,-,-,TGCGCCAGCAGCCAAGAAGCAGGGGCTGGGGCCAACGGCCTGACTTTC,CASSQEAGAGANGLTF
15,TRBJ1-1,TRBV4-3,few,-,TGCGCCAGCAGCAGTCACGGGGGGAAAAATACTGAAGCTTTCTTT,CASSSHGGKNTEAFF
21,TRBJ2-7,TRBV28,-,-,TGTGCCGGCAGTTTACCACTCGAGCGGGATGGACACTGGACAGGGTCCTACGAGCAGTACTTC,CAGSLPLERDGHWTGSYEQYF
14,TRBJ2-6,TRBV6-6,few,-,TGTGCCAGCAACTATCGCTCTGGGGCCAACGTCCTGACTTTC,CASNYRSGANVLTF
18,TRBJ2-3,TRBV11-3,-,TRBD1,TGTGCCAGCAGCGTGCCACAGGGGGACTCGTCGATCACAGATACGCAGTATTTT,CASSVPQGDSSITDTQYF
13,TRBJ2-3,TRBV19,-,TRBD1,TGTGCCAGTAGTACCACAGGGGCAGATACGCAGTATTTT,CASSTTGADTQYF
15,TRBJ2-5,TRBV5-1,-,-,TGCGCCAGCAGCTTGATACAGGCCCGGGGGGAGACCCAGTACTTC,CASSLIQARGETQYF
14,TRBJ2-3,TRBV28,-,TRBD1,TGTGCCAGCAGTCCACCGACAGGGGCAGATACGCAGTATTTT,CASSPPTGADTQYF
15,TRBJ1-5,TRBV28,few,TRBD1,TGTGCCAGCAGTTTATACAGGGGAAGCAATCAGCCCCAGCATTTT,CASSLYRGSNQPQHF
16,TRBJ2-1,TRBV5-1,once,TRBD1,TGCGCCAGCGCTACCTCCCCGGGACAGGGCTACAATGAGCAGTTCTTC,CASATSPGQGYNEQFF
14,TRBJ2-2,TRBV6-1,-,-,TGTGCCAGCAGTCTTTCAGGGAAGGCCGGGGAGCTGTTTTTT,CASSLSGKAGELFF
15,TRBJ1-1,TRBV9,few,-,TGTGCCAGCAGCGTAGGGGTCGGGGGGGGAACTGAAGCTTTCTTT,CASSVGVGGGTEAFF
16,TRBJ1-5,TRBV2,-,-,TGTGCCAGCAGTGAGACAGTCACTACCCTGTATCAGCCCCAGCATTTT,CASSETVTTLYQPQHF